The 16 T cell receptor beta chains given below trace back to one sample, sequenced in a study of T cell responses to AZD1222 COVID-19 vaccine. The data were produced by immunoSEQ multiplex PCR, yet TCRdb's version contains in-frame clones alone and is incomplete. The sample carries some 130,000 clones, roughly 90% recorded once. This material consisted of peripheral blood, taken on day 0 of AZD1222 vaccination. The receptors here all came from an adult in good health.

J is TRBJ1-5 and V is TRBV12-3 or TRBV12-4, with D unresolved. There are 13 residues in the CDR3. The germline V and J ends were trimmed by 4 bases and 0 bases, with 4 bases remaining between them. The CDR3 here is CASSYSSNQPQHF. DNA of the CDR3: TGTGCCAGCAGTTATAGTAGCAATCAGCCCCAGCATTTT.

This rearrangement joins TRBV2 to TRBJ1-5; 7 bases fit TRBD1. The CDR3 contains 14 residues. Germline CDR1 reads SNHLY; CDR2 reads FYNNEI. V lost 5 bases to trimming and J lost 6 bases; unmatched junction nucleotides: 7. The CDR3 loop is CASSSRGLGQPQHF. CDR3 in DNA: TGTGCCAGCAGTTCAAGGGGGCTCGGTCAGCCCCAGCATTTT. The complete variable domain, with remaining parts taken from reference TRBV2 and TRBJ1-5, reads EPEVTQTPSHQVTQMGQEVILRCVPISNHLYFYWYRQILGQKVEFLVSFYNNEISEKSEIFDDQFSVERPDGSNFTLKIRSTKLEDSAMYFCASSSRGLGQPQHFGDGTRLSIL.

J is TRBJ1-3 and V is TRBV4-3; TRBD1 aligns across 8 bases. Trimming at V came to 4 bases and at J to 3 bases, leaving 8 bases not matched to a gene. The CDR3 sequence is 16 residues long. Per the germline V gene, CDR1 is LGHNA and CDR2 is YSLEER. CDR3 sequence (DNA): TGCGCCAGCAGCCCAACCGGGACAGGTCGTGGAAACACCATATATTTT. This codes for CASSPTGTGRGNTIYF.

This clone was recorded a few times. The chain joins TRBV6-5 to TRBJ2-7; D assignment may be TRBD1 or TRBD2 (5 bases each). The CDR3 has 15 amino acids. V was clipped by 7 bases and J by 0 bases, with 16 bases between them. Germline V lookup: CDR1 MNHEY, CDR2 SVGAGI. The CDR3, as DNA: TGTGCCAGCACCCTCGTCGGGGCCCTCTCCTACGAGCAGTACTTC. It translates to CASTLVGALSYEQYF.

The genes are TRBV7-9 and TRBJ2-1; possibly TRBD1 for D (6 bases). V was clipped by 5 bases and J by 4 bases, with 15 bases between them. The CDR3 consists of 15 residues. Germline V gene sequence: CDR1 SEHNR, CDR2 FQNEAQ (reference sequence). The CDR3 DNA follows: TGTGCCAGCAGCCCCTACCGGGACACATACAATGAGCAGTTCTTC. Translating gives CASSPYRDTYNEQFF.

V is TRBV9 and J is TRBJ1-2, with D hard to call. CDR1 is SGDLS, CDR2 YYNGEE, per germline. V shed 4 bases and J shed 6 bases, with 19 bases lying between them. This CDR3 region has 15 residues. The CDR3 sequence: CASSQRSVLLDGYTF. As DNA, the CDR3 is TGTGCCAGCAGCCAGAGGTCAGTCCTTCTCGATGGCTACACCTTC.

This chain joins TRBV6-5 and TRBJ1-2, with 9 nucleotides matching TRBD1. The germline V gene encodes CDR1 MNHEY and CDR2 SVGAGI. The CDR3 runs 14 residues. J gave up 7 bases and V 6 bases, and 9 bases lay outside the gene matches. Here the CDR3 reads CASRRDRDAAGYTF. The CDR3 DNA reads as TGTGCCAGCAGACGGGACAGGGACGCCGCTGGCTACACCTTC.

The rearrangement uses TRBV3-1 (or the pseudogene TRBV3-2) and TRBJ1-4; D not resolved. The CDR3 covers 18 residues. The germline V gene has CDR1 LGHDT and CDR2 YNNKEL (reference sequence). The V end lost 4 bases, the J end lost 0 bases, and 18 bases lay between the germline ends. This CDR3 reads CASSPHLPQRATNEKLFF. CDR3 DNA: TGTGCCAGCAGCCCCCATTTACCCCAAAGAGCAACTAATGAAAAACTGTTTTTT.

The rearrangement uses TRBV18 and TRBJ1-5; D uncertain. Germline lookup yields CDR1 KGHSH and CDR2 LQKENI. The ends were cut back, 2 bases at V and 9 bases at J, with 11 bases in the middle. There are 13 residues in the CDR3. CDR3 bases: TGTGCCAGCTCACCAGGGGTGGAGGGGCCCCAGCATTTT. Protein product: CASSPGVEGPQHF.

The J gene is TRBJ2-7, the V gene TRBV5-1; D could derive from TRBD1 or TRBD2 (5 bases each). Germline CDR1 reads SGHRS; CDR2 reads YFSETQ. Deletions cut 0 bases from V and 6 bases from J, with 10 bases between. The length of the CDR3 is 13 residues. The CDR3 coding sequence is TGCGCCAGCAGCTTGGCCAATGGGGGCGAGCAGTACTTC. It specifies CASSLANGGEQYF. Drawing the rest from reference TRBV5-1 and TRBJ2-7, the complete variable domain is KAGVTQTPRYLIKTRGQQVTLSCSPISGHRSVSWYQQTPGQGLQFLFEYFSETQRNKGNFPGRFSGRQFSNSRSEMNVSTLELGDSALYLCASSLANGGEQYFGPGTRLTVT.

The rearrangement joins TRBV5-5 to TRBJ2-7; TRBD1 might be the D (6 bases). V dropped 2 bases and J dropped 3 bases, with 12 bases sitting between them. The germline gives CDR1 SGHKS, CDR2 YYEKEE (reference sequence). The CDR3 extends over 14 amino acids. The CDR3 DNA reads TGTGCCAGCAGCTTACAGGGCAAAAACTACGAGCAGTACTTC. Its protein is CASSLQGKNYEQYF.

This clone has just one count. The gene calls are TRBV4-3 and TRBJ1-1; D gene uncertain. Trimming shortened V by 0 bases and J by 2 bases, and 7 bases separated the two germline ends. There are 14 residues in the CDR3. CDR1 and CDR2 from the germline V gene are LGHNA and YSLEER. DNA for the CDR3: TGCGCCAGCAGCCAAGAGGTAAGAAACACTGAAGCTTTCTTT. Its protein product is CASSQEVRNTEAFF.

The chain recombines TRBV6-1 with TRBJ1-2, with unresolved D. CDR1 and CDR2 from the germline V gene are MNHNS and SASEGT. The ends were cut back, 8 bases at V and 0 bases at J, with 10 bases in the middle. The CDR3 is made up of 13 amino acids. CDR3: CASLDSSNYGYTF. CDR3 coding DNA: TGTGCCAGCCTTGACTCATCTAACTATGGCTACACCTTC.

V gene TRBV21-1 combines with J gene TRBJ1-4. TRBV21-1 is an annotated pseudogene. CDR3 length: 19 amino acids. Here the CDR3 reads CASSSIASRGGSTNEKLFF. The CDR3 DNA reads as TGTGCCAGCAGCTCAATCGCCTCCAGGGGAGGGTCAACTAATGAAAAACTGTTTTTT.

The gene calls are TRBV24-1 and TRBJ2-3; D remains ambiguous. The CDR3 runs to 13 residues. CDR1 and CDR2 (germline): KGHDR, SFDVKD. V was pared by 6 bases and J by 6 bases, with 12 bases between. The CDR3 reads CATSLSGLDTQYF. The CDR3 DNA follows: TGTGCCACCAGTTTATCGGGTCTCGATACGCAGTATTTT.

J is TRBJ1-5 and V is TRBV6-5, with TRBD1 as a possible D gene (6 bases). Germline V gene lookup returns CDR1 MNHEY and CDR2 SVGAGI. V was shortened by 7 bases and J by 5 bases, with 15 bases between the two germline ends. This CDR3 has 14 amino acids. The CDR3 spells CASNTGRSYQPQHF. The DNA for the CDR3 is TGTGCCAGCAACACAGGGAGGTCGTATCAGCCCCAGCATTTT.